The 26 T cell receptor beta chains presented below share a single source sample, sequenced in a study of T cell repertoires in cytomegalovirus infection. TCRdb called the reads again in MiXCR, with one record for every CDR3 protein. The sample gives a few hundred thousand distinct CDR3 sequences, roughly 13% of which show up once; 8.8% is in the top ten. Sequencing was done on a sample of PBMCs. Source of these receptors: a human donor in good health (CMV status not recorded). Some clones in this sample may be carry-over from other donors' samples.

This clonotype was found a few times. The chain combines TRBV9 with TRBJ2-5; 9 positions match TRBD2. Looked up from germline, CDR1 is SGDLS and CDR2 is YYNGEE. The CDR3 loop spans 17 amino acids. Trimming took 0 bases from V and 2 from J; bases not matched to a gene: 8. The CDR3 spells CASSVGDSGSFQETQYF. The CDR3 DNA reads TGTGCCAGCAGCGTAGGAGATAGCGGGAGTTTTCAAGAGACCCAGTACTTC.

This clonotype was counted between two and nine times. CDR3 protein: CASAISGGTQHF. The CDR3 bases are TGTGCTAGTGCAATCTCAGGGGGCACCCAGCATTTT. The J gene is TRBJ1-5, the V gene TRBV12-5; 8 bases line up with TRBD1. Looked up from germline, CDR1 is LGHNT and CDR2 is FRNRAP. Trimming cost V 7 bases and J 11 bases; bases outside gene matches: 7. CDR3 size: 12 residues.

This clonotype came up many times. J is TRBJ2-7 and V is TRBV7-2; D may correspond to TRBD1 or TRBD2 (6 bases each). The CDR3 runs 14 residues. Germline CDR1 and CDR2: SGHTA and FQGNSA. V lost 7 bases and J 1 base, leaving 14 bases between the germline ends. CDR3 coding DNA: TGTGCCAGCACCAGGGGCGGGAAGTCCTACGAGCAGTACTTC. Residues: CASTRGGKSYEQYF.

This clonotype was observed at least ten times. V usage is TRBV5-5 and J usage is TRBJ1-2, with 9 bases lining up with TRBD1. The V gene end was trimmed by 3 bases and the J gene end by 8 bases; junction bases not matched to a gene: 11. The length of the CDR3 is 15 residues. Looked up from germline, CDR1 is SGHKS and CDR2 is YYEKEE (reference sequence). CDR3 in DNA: TGTGCCAGCAGCTCCACCGGGACAGGGACGTACGGCTACACCTTC. It yields the protein CASSSTGTGTYGYTF.

This clonotype was counted many times. The chain is built from TRBV4-1 and TRBJ2-1, with D perhaps TRBD2 (6 bases). V was shortened by 4 bases and J by 5 bases, with 15 bases between the two germline ends. The CDR3 spans 15 residues. Germline assignment: CDR1 MGHRA and CDR2 YSYEKL. CDR3: CASSRGIERDNEQFF. The CDR3 region has the DNA TGCGCCAGCAGCCGCGGGATTGAAAGGGACAATGAGCAGTTCTTC.

This clonotype was counted once. This chain connects TRBV2 to TRBJ1-1; 7 bases agree with TRBD1. Germline lookup yields CDR1 SNHLY and CDR2 FYNNEI. V lost 6 bases and J lost 11; bases outside the gene matches: 3. The CDR3 is 10 residues long. The CDR3 loop is CASSDREAFF. The CDR3 nucleotides are TGTGCCAGCAGCGACAGGGAGGCTTTCTTT. Supplemented by reference TRBV2 and TRBJ1-1, the full variable domain reads EPEVTQTPSHQVTQMGQEVILRCVPISNHLYFYWYRQILGQKVEFLVSFYNNEISEKSEIFDDQFSVERPDGSNFTLKIRSTKLEDSAMYFCASSDREAFFGQGTRLTVV.

This clonotype came up many times. The CDR3 DNA follows: TGCAGTGCTAGACCCCGTGACACTGAAGCTTTCTTT. Encoded protein: CSARPRDTEAFF. J is TRBJ1-1 and V is TRBV20-1, with unresolved D. V lost 2 bases to trimming and J lost 3 bases, with 7 bases between them. Germline loops: CDR1 DFQATT, CDR2 SNEGSKA (reference sequence). This CDR3 contains 12 residues.

The chain employs TRBV15 and TRBJ2-2; TRBD1 matches at 8 bases. Per germline, CDR1 LNHNV and CDR2 YYDKDF (reference sequence). This CDR3 contains 15 residues. J was trimmed by 3 bases and V by 4 bases; bases with no gene match: 4. The CDR3 region is CATSNDRGYTGELFF. DNA for the CDR3: TGTGCCACCAGCAACGACAGGGGATACACCGGGGAGCTGTTTTTT.

This clonotype was recorded at least ten times. The CDR3 loop is CSVEDAQSYEQYF. The CDR3 DNA reads as TGCAGCGTTGAAGATGCGCAGAGCTACGAGCAGTACTTC. This chain uses TRBV29-1 with TRBJ2-7, with D uncertain. Germline values: CDR1 SQVTM, CDR2 ANQGSEA. The CDR3 consists of 13 residues. The V gene lost 0 bases and the J gene lost 3 bases, with 9 bases spanning the gap.

The genes are TRBV5-5 and TRBJ2-2; D remains ambiguous. The V gene lost 5 bases and the J gene lost 2 bases, with 16 bases spanning the gap. The germline CDR1 and CDR2 sequences are SGHKS and YYEKEE (reference sequence). The CDR3 contains 16 residues. CDR3 protein: CASSSFIEENTGELFF. The CDR3 bases are TGTGCCAGCAGTTCATTTATAGAGGAAAACACCGGGGAGCTGTTTTTT. Full variable domain (outside the CDR3, taken from reference TRBV5-5 and TRBJ2-2): DAGVTQSPTHLIKTRGQQVTLRCSPISGHKSVSWYQQVLGQGPQFIFQYYEKEERGRGNFPDRFSARQFPNYSSELNVNALLLGDSALYLCASSSFIEENTGELFFGEGSRLTVL.

This clonotype was counted ten times or more. The rearrangement links TRBV7-2 to TRBJ1-1; the D gene is possibly TRBD1 (5 bases). Germline CDR1 is SGHTA and CDR2 is FQGNSA. The CDR3 is 16 residues long. The V and J ends lost 7 bases and 4 bases respectively, with 22 bases between them. Written as DNA, the CDR3 is TGTGCCAGCACCGGAAACCTCGGGACCGTCCTCACTGAAGCTTTCTTT. It specifies CASTGNLGTVLTEAFF.

The sample holds many counts of this clonotype. J is TRBJ1-1 and V is TRBV7-2; D is unclear. This CDR3 spans 14 amino acids. Trimming shortened V by 4 bases and J by 1 base, and 10 bases separated the two germline ends. Germline values: CDR1 SGHTA, CDR2 FQGNSA. The CDR3 here is CASSSGPKNTEAFF. In DNA form, the CDR3 reads TGTGCCAGCAGCTCAGGTCCGAAGAACACTGAAGCTTTCTTT.

The table lists this clonotype with a few counts. This chain joins TRBV4-1 and TRBJ1-1; D unclear. Germline CDR1 and CDR2: MGHRA and YSYEKL. Between the trimmed V and J ends, which lost 0 bases and 7 bases, there was a span of 9 bases. CDR3 size: 13 residues. CDR3 amino acids: CASSQDGRDEAFF. CDR3 DNA sequence: TGCGCCAGCAGCCAAGATGGGCGGGATGAAGCTTTCTTT.

This clonotype was counted at least ten times. The J gene is TRBJ2-1, the V gene TRBV7-8; 8 bases line up with TRBD1. J was trimmed by 7 bases and V by 5 bases; bases with no gene match: 10. The CDR3 extends over 15 amino acids. Germline CDR1 is SGHVS and CDR2 is FQNEAQ. The CDR3 DNA follows: TGTGCCAGCAGCCCAGGACAGGGAGGATGGAATGAGCAGTTCTTC. Protein product: CASSPGQGGWNEQFF.

This clonotype showed up just a few times. This chain uses TRBV4-2 with TRBJ2-7; TRBD2 agrees at 9 bases. The junction had 6 bases not matched to a gene; V was cut back by 1 base and J by 5 bases. CDR1 LGHNA and CDR2 YNFKEQ come from the germline V gene. There are 15 residues in the CDR3. Here the CDR3 DNA reads TGTGCCAGCAGCCAAGGCTTGGGACTAGCTCACGAGCAGTACTTC. It codes for CASSQGLGLAHEQYF.

This clonotype has a count of ten or more. This chain connects TRBV6-6 to TRBJ2-3, with TRBD2 identical over 8 bases. CDR1 MNHNY and CDR2 SVGAGI come from the germline V gene (reference sequence). The CDR3 consists of 15 residues. V dropped 6 bases and J dropped 5; count of bases not matched to a gene: 10. The CDR3 DNA follows: TGTGCCAGCAGCCCCCAAGCGGGGGTCGGAGATACGCAGTATTTT. Protein sequence: CASSPQAGVGDTQYF.

This clonotype has a handful of counts. The V and J genes are TRBV7-9 and TRBJ1-4, with 8 bases matching TRBD1. Germline loops: CDR1 SEHNR, CDR2 FQNEAQ (reference sequence). CDR3 length equals 13 residues. Trimming removed 6 bases from V and 6 bases from J; junction bases left unmatched: 3. CDR3 residues: CASRSGGYEKLFF. The CDR3 bases are TGTGCCAGCAGATCAGGGGGCTATGAAAAACTGTTTTTT.

This clonotype was detected ten times or more. V and J are TRBV4-1 and TRBJ2-1; 11 bases agree with TRBD2. J lost 0 bases, V lost 5 bases, and 3 bases had no gene match. The CDR3 is 16 residues long. Germline values: CDR1 MGHRA, CDR2 YSYEKL. The CDR3 spells CASSGTSGSSYNEQFF. For the CDR3, the DNA is TGCGCCAGCAGCGGGACTAGCGGATCCTCCTACAATGAGCAGTTCTTC.

The chain combines TRBV6-5 with TRBJ2-3; D gene uncertain. CDR1 is MNHEY, CDR2 SVGAGI, per germline. Trimming removed 0 bases from V and 4 bases from J, with 11 bases in between. The length of the CDR3 is 15 residues. The CDR3 coding sequence is TGTGCCAGCAGTTACTCCGGTATTCTCGCAGATACGCAGTATTTT. Amino acid sequence: CASSYSGILADTQYF.

This clonotype appeared a few times. The chain combines TRBV28 with TRBJ1-4; 8 nucleotides agree with TRBD1. The CDR3 runs 16 residues. The V gene's germline CDR1 is MDHEN and CDR2 SYDVKM. After removal of 4 bases from V and 1 base from J, the junction contained 5 bases not matched to a gene. CDR3 nucleotides: TGTGCCAGCAGTTCCAAGACAGGGGTAACTAATGAAAAACTGTTTTTT. This encodes CASSSKTGVTNEKLFF.

This rearrangement joins TRBV4-2 to TRBJ2-2; 7 bases line up with TRBD2. Germline V gives CDR1 LGHNA, CDR2 YNFKEQ. The V gene end was trimmed by 0 bases and the J gene end by 7 bases; junction bases not matched to a gene: 17. CDR3 size: 19 residues. This CDR3 is CASSQDLGRTRSTNGELFF. For the CDR3, the DNA is TGTGCCAGCAGCCAAGATCTCGGGAGGACTAGATCAACAAACGGGGAGCTGTTTTTT.

A few counts support this clonotype. V and J are TRBV20-1 and TRBJ1-2; D gene unclear. The CDR3 is 15 amino acids. Between the trimmed V and J ends, which lost 0 bases and 7 bases, there was a span of 18 bases. The germline gives CDR1 DFQATT, CDR2 SNEGSKA (reference sequence). CDR3 nucleotides: TGCAGTGCTAGAGATCTGCGACCCCGGCTAAGTGGCTACACCTTC. Amino acid sequence: CSARDLRPRLSGYTF.

The chain employs TRBV7-9 and TRBJ1-2; no clear D. The ends were cut back, 4 bases at V and 8 bases at J, with 14 bases in the middle. Germline V CDR1 and CDR2: SEHNR, FQNEAQ (reference sequence). CDR3 length equals 13 residues. Here the CDR3 DNA reads TGTGCCAGCAGCTCCCAGCCTACTGACGGCTACACCTTC. Translated: CASSSQPTDGYTF.

This clonotype was seen only a few times. The chain carries TRBV7-2 and TRBJ2-3; a possible D gene is TRBD2 (6 bases). Trimming stripped 3 bases from V and 3 bases from J, with 10 bases between. The CDR3 is made up of 14 amino acids. Germline loops: CDR1 SGHTA, CDR2 FQGNSA. The CDR3 sequence: CASSLEGWTDTQYF. Written as DNA, the CDR3 is TGTGCCAGCAGCTTGGAGGGTTGGACAGATACGCAGTATTTT.

This clonotype has just a few counts. The chain uses TRBV20-1 and TRBJ2-3; 8 bases are shared with TRBD2. The V gene end was trimmed by 1 base and the J gene end by 0 bases; junction bases not matched to a gene: 3. There are 15 residues in the CDR3. Germline V gene data show CDR1 as DFQATT and CDR2 as SNEGSKA (reference sequence). The CDR3: CSARVPSGSTDTQYF. The CDR3 nucleotides are TGCAGTGCTAGAGTCCCTAGCGGGAGCACAGATACGCAGTATTTT.

This chain connects TRBV20-1 to TRBJ1-1; the D gene is possibly TRBD1 (6 bases). The CDR3 totals 13 residues. Germline values: CDR1 DFQATT, CDR2 SNEGSKA (reference sequence). Trimming shortened V by 0 bases and J by 10 bases, and 15 bases separated the two germline ends. The CDR3 spells CSARDRGGIIAFF. Here the CDR3 DNA reads TGCAGTGCTAGAGACAGGGGAGGGATAATAGCTTTCTTT.